These T cell receptor beta chains were read from a single sample in a study of blood T cell repertoires in COVID-19. Assay used: immunoSEQ multiplex PCR; TCRdb lists only in-frame clones, some missing. The sample lists roughly 300,000 clones, around 88% occurring once. The sample taken for sequencing was peripheral blood. The receptors were sampled from a woman between 50 and 59 years old with acute or convalescent COVID-19. Each CDR3 is given with its conserved first and last residue. D genes are given only for firm matches. Only some rows state a clone size, as once, few, many or a class for expanded clones.

V gene: TRBV7-9; clone size: .; D gene: .; J gene: TRBJ2-3; CDR3 protein: CASSPDSTDTQYF; CDR3 DNA: TGTGCCAGCAGCCCGGACAGTACAGATACGCAGTATTTT
V gene: TRBV5-5; clone size: .; D gene: .; J gene: TRBJ1-2; CDR3 protein: CASSLAIQGIYNYGYTF; CDR3 DNA: TGTGCCAGCAGCTTGGCGATACAGGGAATTTATAACTATGGCTACACCTTC
V gene: TRBV11-3; clone size: .; D gene: TRBD1; J gene: TRBJ2-1; CDR3 protein: CASTLSRDSPICEQFF; CDR3 DNA: TGTGCCAGCACCTTATCCCGGGACAGTCCAATATGTGAGCAGTTCTTC
V gene: TRBV27; clone size: .; D gene: .; J gene: TRBJ2-5; CDR3 protein: CASSFGGLGETQYF; CDR3 DNA: TGTGCCAGCAGTTTCGGGGGGCTGGGAGAGACCCAGTACTTC
V gene: TRBV7-9; clone size: few; D gene: .; J gene: TRBJ1-6; CDR3 protein: CASSPAGNPLHF; CDR3 DNA: TGTGCCAGCAGCCCCGCGGGGAACCCCCTCCACTTT
V gene: TRBV5-4; clone size: .; D gene: .; J gene: TRBJ1-1; CDR3 protein: CASSSLGGGNTEAFF; CDR3 DNA: TGTGCCAGCAGCTCCCTGGGGGGTGGGAACACTGAAGCTTTCTTT
V gene: TRBV2; clone size: .; D gene: .; J gene: TRBJ1-4; CDR3 protein: CASTLNEKLFF; CDR3 DNA: TGTGCCAGCACACTAAATGAAAAACTGTTTTTT
V gene: TRBV25-1; clone size: .; D gene: .; J gene: TRBJ1-1; CDR3 protein: CASSDPGRGNTEAFF; CDR3 DNA: TGTGCCAGCAGTGATCCGGGGAGAGGGAACACTGAAGCTTTCTTT
V gene: TRBV7-9; clone size: .; D gene: TRBD2; J gene: TRBJ2-1; CDR3 protein: CASSRSGGDYNEQFF; CDR3 DNA: TGTGCCAGCAGCCGCTCGGGAGGGGACTACAATGAGCAGTTCTTC
V gene: TRBV4-2; clone size: .; D gene: TRBD1; J gene: TRBJ1-2; CDR3 protein: CASSQEETGEYGYTF; CDR3 DNA: TGTGCCAGCAGCCAAGAAGAGACAGGGGAGTATGGCTACACCTTC
V gene: TRBV19; clone size: .; D gene: .; J gene: TRBJ1-2; CDR3 protein: CASSLPGGRLGYGYTF; CDR3 DNA: TGTGCCAGTAGTCTCCCTGGGGGGAGGCTTGGCTATGGCTACACCTTC
V gene: TRBV4-1; clone size: .; D gene: TRBD2; J gene: TRBJ2-7; CDR3 protein: CASSQTLAGKDEQYF; CDR3 DNA: TGCGCCAGCAGCCAAACTCTAGCGGGGAAGGACGAGCAGTACTTC
V gene: TRBV3-1/TRBV3-2; clone size: .; D gene: .; J gene: TRBJ2-1; CDR3 protein: CASSRDSTPYNEQFF; CDR3 DNA: TGTGCCAGCAGCCGAGACTCTACCCCCTACAATGAGCAGTTCTTC
V gene: TRBV24-1; clone size: .; D gene: TRBD2; J gene: TRBJ2-1; CDR3 protein: CATSDYRLAGVNNEQFF; CDR3 DNA: TGTGCCACCAGTGACTACCGACTAGCGGGGGTGAATAATGAGCAGTTCTTC
V gene: TRBV5-4; clone size: .; D gene: TRBD1; J gene: TRBJ1-1; CDR3 protein: CASSYGKGQGDTEAFF; CDR3 DNA: TGTGCCAGCAGCTACGGAAAGGGACAGGGGGACACTGAAGCTTTCTTT
V gene: TRBV9; clone size: .; D gene: TRBD2; J gene: TRBJ2-3; CDR3 protein: CASSGMIAGAGDTQYF; CDR3 DNA: TGTGCCAGCAGCGGCATGATAGCGGGAGCTGGAGATACGCAGTATTTT
V gene: TRBV7-3; clone size: .; D gene: .; J gene: TRBJ1-2; CDR3 protein: CASSLGRGAGGYTF; CDR3 DNA: TGTGCCAGCAGCCTCGGGAGGGGGGCCGGGGGCTACACCTTC
V gene: TRBV7-2; clone size: .; D gene: .; J gene: TRBJ2-7; CDR3 protein: CASSLSGMASYEQYF; CDR3 DNA: TGTGCCAGCAGCTTATCAGGTATGGCGTCCTACGAGCAGTACTTC
V gene: TRBV7-7; clone size: .; D gene: .; J gene: TRBJ2-5; CDR3 protein: CASSFGLTRGETQYF; CDR3 DNA: TGTGCCAGCAGCTTCGGACTAACCCGGGGAGAGACCCAGTACTTC
V gene: TRBV7-2; clone size: .; D gene: .; J gene: TRBJ1-5; CDR3 protein: CASSARDTGSNQPQHF; CDR3 DNA: TGTGCCAGCAGCGCTAGGGACACCGGTAGCAATCAGCCCCAGCATTTT
V gene: TRBV15; clone size: .; D gene: .; J gene: TRBJ2-7; CDR3 protein: CATSRGITGYEQYF; CDR3 DNA: TGTGCCACCAGCAGAGGTATAACAGGCTACGAGCAGTACTTC
V gene: TRBV4-2; clone size: .; D gene: .; J gene: TRBJ1-5; CDR3 protein: CASSQGAGGSQPQHF; CDR3 DNA: TGTGCCAGCAGCCAAGGGGCGGGGGGCAGTCAGCCCCAGCATTTT
V gene: TRBV5-1; clone size: .; D gene: TRBD2; J gene: TRBJ2-5; CDR3 protein: CASSYTGGGETQYF; CDR3 DNA: TGCGCCAGCAGCTACACAGGCGGGGGGGAGACCCAGTACTTC
V gene: TRBV10-3; clone size: once; D gene: TRBD1; J gene: TRBJ1-5; CDR3 protein: CAISEQGAGSNQPQHF; CDR3 DNA: TGTGCCATCAGTGAACAGGGGGCAGGCAGCAATCAGCCCCAGCATTTT
V gene: TRBV2; clone size: .; D gene: .; J gene: TRBJ2-1; CDR3 protein: CASAPGRGYEQFF; CDR3 DNA: TGTGCCAGCGCTCCAGGGAGGGGGTATGAGCAGTTCTTC
V gene: TRBV29-1; clone size: few; D gene: .; J gene: TRBJ1-4; CDR3 protein: CSVEGEGDSSNEKLFF; CDR3 DNA: TGCAGCGTTGAGGGCGAAGGAGACAGCAGTAATGAAAAACTGTTTTTT
V gene: TRBV25-1; clone size: .; D gene: .; J gene: TRBJ1-5; CDR3 protein: CASSFSNQPQHF; CDR3 DNA: TGTGCCAGCAGCTTTAGCAATCAGCCCCAGCATTTT
V gene: TRBV7-2; clone size: .; D gene: TRBD1; J gene: TRBJ2-7; CDR3 protein: CASSLEAGGSYEQYF; CDR3 DNA: TGTGCCAGCAGCTTAGAGGCAGGGGGTTCCTACGAGCAGTACTTC
V gene: TRBV2; clone size: .; D gene: TRBD1; J gene: TRBJ1-6; CDR3 protein: CASSRDRGEESPLHF; CDR3 DNA: TGTGCCAGCAGTCGGGACAGGGGGGAGGAATCACCCCTCCACTTT
V gene: TRBV12-3/TRBV12-4; clone size: .; D gene: .; J gene: TRBJ1-1; CDR3 protein: CASSLLSNTEAFF; CDR3 DNA: TGTGCCAGCAGTTTACTCAGTAACACTGAAGCTTTCTTT
V gene: TRBV11-3; clone size: .; D gene: .; J gene: TRBJ2-7; CDR3 protein: CASSLDRREQYF; CDR3 DNA: TGTGCCAGCAGCTTAGATCGCAGGGAGCAGTACTTC
V gene: TRBV7-8; clone size: .; D gene: .; J gene: TRBJ2-1; CDR3 protein: CASSSPPNTYNEQFF; CDR3 DNA: TGTGCCAGCAGCTCCCCCCCGAACACCTACAATGAGCAGTTCTTC
V gene: TRBV12-3/TRBV12-4; clone size: .; D gene: .; J gene: TRBJ1-5; CDR3 protein: CASSQGRQPQHF; CDR3 DNA: TGTGCCAGCAGTCAGGGCCGTCAGCCCCAGCATTTT
V gene: TRBV4-3; clone size: .; D gene: TRBD1; J gene: TRBJ2-7; CDR3 protein: CASSQGQGAEEQYF; CDR3 DNA: TGCGCCAGCAGCCAGGGACAGGGGGCCGAAGAGCAGTACTTC
V gene: TRBV19; clone size: .; D gene: .; J gene: TRBJ2-4; CDR3 protein: CASSIHGPSAERRAKNIQYF; CDR3 DNA: TGTGCCAGTAGTATCCACGGTCCGAGCGCGGAAAGGCGAGCCAAAAACATTCAGTACTTC
V gene: TRBV18; clone size: .; D gene: TRBD1; J gene: TRBJ1-1; CDR3 protein: CASSPQGQGAEAFF; CDR3 DNA: TGTGCCAGCTCACCACAGGGACAGGGAGCTGAAGCTTTCTTT
V gene: TRBV2; clone size: .; D gene: .; J gene: TRBJ2-3; CDR3 protein: CASSERVSTDTQYF; CDR3 DNA: TGTGCCAGCAGTGAGCGGGTTTCCACAGATACGCAGTATTTT